This T cell receptor beta chain was recovered during a study of cytomegalovirus exposure and HLA in healthy donors. This clone was detected a few times. PCR primers comprised 60 Vbeta and 13 Jbeta primers. Assay used: immunoSEQ multiplex PCR; TCRdb lists only in-frame clones, some missing. The table has about 140,000 clones, 80% to 85% seen once; the top ten hold roughly 3.4%. The CDR3 contains 14 residues. The rearrangement links TRBV12-2 to TRBJ2-2; TRBD1, the D gene given by the table, was not confirmed from the DNA. TRBV12-2 is an annotated pseudogene. The sequence was obtained from a male donor in good health and CMV-seronegative. The sample comprised PBMCs. This chain's CDR3 is CASRLAQNSGELFF. The CDR3 region has the DNA TGTGCAAGTCGCTTAGCCCAAAACAGCGGGGAGCTGTTTTTT.